This TCR beta chain was found in a study of T cell clones after liver transplantation. Using immunoSEQ multiplex PCR, the repertoire was profiled, and TCRdb retains in-frame clones only, with some absent. The table shows tens of thousands of clones, with 80% occurring only once. The source is a human patient who received a liver transplant. The graft donor may account for some of the T cells. The sequenced sample was CD4+ T cells from blood, obtained 12 months after liver transplant.

The CDR3 loop is CASSLGLAQPQHF. CDR3 bases: TGTGCCAGCAGCTTAGGGCTAGCTCAGCCCCAGCATTTT. The chain is built from TRBV11-2 and TRBJ1-5; D gene unclear. Trimming took off 1 base at V and 6 bases at J, with 7 bases between the two ends. Germline CDR1 and CDR2: SGHAT and FQNNGV. This CDR3 is 13 amino acids long.